The 8 T cell receptor beta chains given below trace back to one sample, sequenced in a study of blood T cells in healthy people across ages. Alongside a J-beta primer mix, a sample-barcoded 5' primer served in a second PCR lasting roughly 6 to 11 cycles. MiXCR was run by TCRdb on the 5' RACE reads, yielding one entry per CDR3 protein. Among around 400,000 distinct CDR3 sequences listed, approximately 52% were seen once. Material: blood. The receptor source for this set is a man aged 60 to 75 in good health.

V and J are TRBV7-9 and TRBJ2-7; D uncertain. Germline V gene lookup returns CDR1 SEHNR and CDR2 FQNEAQ (reference sequence). Trimming took 4 bases from V and 2 from J, leaving 6 bases between them. The CDR3 loop spans 12 amino acids. The CDR3 nucleotides are TGTGCCAGCAGCTCAAACGCCTACGAGCAGTACTTC. Translated, it gives CASSSNAYEQYF.

The chain uses TRBV29-1 and TRBJ2-1, with TRBD2 identical over 12 bases. CDR1 SQVTM and CDR2 ANQGSEA come from the germline V gene. The CDR3 loop spans 15 amino acids. The V gene end was trimmed by 4 bases and the J gene end by 6 bases; junction bases not matched to a gene: 7. CDR3 in amino acids: CSVGASGGEANEQFF. For the CDR3, the DNA is TGCAGCGTTGGCGCTAGCGGGGGGGAGGCCAATGAGCAGTTCTTC.

This clonotype was seen only a few times. The chain joins TRBV4-3 to TRBJ2-7; 10 positions agree with TRBD2. The length of the CDR3 is 15 residues. Unmatched junction bases numbered 5, after V lost 0 bases and J lost 6 bases. Germline lookup yields CDR1 LGHNA and CDR2 YSLEER. DNA of the CDR3: TGCGCCAGCAGCCAAGATTCAGCGGGAGGGCCCGAGCAGTACTTC. Encoded protein: CASSQDSAGGPEQYF.

V is TRBV25-1 and J is TRBJ1-4; 7 bases are a match to TRBD1. Germline V gene data show CDR1 as MGHDK and CDR2 as SYGVNS. V shed 8 bases, J shed 7 bases, and the junction held 7 bases outside the gene matches. The CDR3 sequence is 13 residues long. CDR3 DNA: TGTGCCAGCCGACAGGGTTGGAGTGAAAAACTGTTTTTT. This gives the protein CASRQGWSEKLFF.

The rearrangement uses TRBV29-1 and TRBJ2-1; 9 positions agree with TRBD2. With the DNA end fitting TRBJ2-7 better, the J assignment may be wrong. The CDR3 extends over 14 amino acids. Germline assignment: CDR1 SQVTM and CDR2 ANQGSEA. CDR3 nucleotides: TGCAGCGTTGAAGGGCGGGGGGGCGACTATGAGCAGTACTTC. Amino acids: CSVEGRGGDYEQYF.

The chain links TRBV4-1 to TRBJ2-1, with D uncertain. Near its end, the DNA agrees better with TRBJ2-7, so the J call may be wrong. Germline V lookup: CDR1 MGHRA, CDR2 YSYEKL. This CDR3 is 15 amino acids long. DNA for the CDR3: TGCGCCAGCAGCCAAGATACGAACTCCTACAATGAGCAGTACTTC. This codes for CASSQDTNSYNEQYF.

The V gene is TRBV7-6, the J gene TRBJ2-7, with no clear D. The V gene lost 1 base and the J gene lost 3 bases, with 13 bases spanning the gap. The germline V gene encodes CDR1 SGHVS and CDR2 FNYEAQ. The CDR3 totals 15 residues. The CDR3 region is CASSLGWESGYEQYF. The CDR3 nucleotides are TGTGCCAGCAGCTTAGGGTGGGAATCGGGCTACGAGCAGTACTTC.

Note on this clonotype: A much bigger clone sits one base away, suggesting this may be a read error. The chain has TRBV29-1 and TRBJ1-4; D may be TRBD1 (5 bases). This CDR3 spans 13 amino acids. Germline CDR1 is SQVTM and CDR2 is ANQGSEA. The V end was cut by 4 bases, the J end by 10 bases, with 16 bases between. The CDR3: CSVVVGPGGKLFF. CDR3 in DNA: TGCAGCGTTGTCGTGGGGCCAGGTGGAAAACTGTTTTTT.